This T cell receptor beta chain is from a study of cytomegalovirus exposure and HLA in healthy donors. At the level of the study: The platform used for the 120 validation repertoires matched that of the approximately 620 first-cohort repertoires, a later analysis reported. Study-wide findings and caveats: The classifier reportedly diagnosed cytomegalovirus status with high sensitivity and specificity. Altogether, 150 to 200 TCR beta chains were recorded as cytomegalovirus-associated.

Per the germline V gene, CDR1 is SNHLY and CDR2 is FYNNEI. The CDR3 covers 14 residues. Germline trimming cut 4 bases from V and 5 bases from J; bases unmatched to any gene: 6. The table came from immunoSEQ multiplex PCR; TCRdb's copy has only in-frame clones and leaves some out. The sample contains roughly 140,000 clones, 70% to 90% of which appear only once. As for this clone: The antigen remains unidentified.

Sequencing used PBMCs. The J gene is TRBJ2-7, the V gene TRBV2; 9 bases line up with TRBD2. The sequence was collected from a woman younger than 35 in good health and CMV-seropositive. CDR3 amino acids: CASSGGRANHEQYF. The CDR3 nucleotides are TGTGCCAGCAGTGGCGGGAGGGCCAATCACGAGCAGTACTTC.